These 16 T cell receptor beta chains were sequenced from one sample in a study of cytomegalovirus exposure and HLA in healthy donors. The PCR used 60 Vbeta and 13 Jbeta primers. Clones were sequenced by immunoSEQ multiplex PCR, and TCRdb holds only the in-frame ones, with some missing. This sample has some 150,000 clones, with approximately 82% found just once. Sequenced: PBMCs. The receptors derive from a man aged 40-50 years in good health and CMV-seronegative.

The CDR3 nucleotides read TGTGCCAGCAGCTCCGGGGGGGGAGGCGAGCAGTACTTC. Its protein is CASSSGGGGEQYF. The J gene is TRBJ2-7, the V gene TRBV7-3, with 8 positions matching TRBD2. There are 13 residues in the CDR3. J lost 6 bases, V lost 4 bases, and 5 bases had no gene match. CDR1 SGHTA and CDR2 FQGTGA come from the germline V gene.

This clone came up once. The chain is built from TRBV7-6 and TRBJ2-7; 9 bases align to TRBD1. Trimming removed 5 bases from V and 5 bases from J; junction bases left unmatched: 7. The CDR3 length is 14 residues. CDR1 is SGHVS and CDR2 is FNYEAQ in the germline V gene. The CDR3 coding sequence is TGTGCCAGCAGCCTCGGGACAGGGTACAACGAGCAGTACTTC. Translated: CASSLGTGYNEQYF.

The chain uses TRBV2 and TRBJ1-1; 8 bases agree with TRBD1. The CDR3 contains 16 residues. The V segment lost 3 bases and the J segment 5 bases; nucleotides outside the gene matches: 11. Germline CDR1 SNHLY, CDR2 FYNNEI. The CDR3 nucleotides are TGTGCCAGCAGTGACGGACAGGGAGCTGGGGGAACTGAAGCTTTCTTT. This encodes CASSDGQGAGGTEAFF.

This sequence joins TRBV5-4 and TRBJ2-5; 8 bases line up with TRBD1. Germline values: CDR1 SGHNT, CDR2 YYREEE (reference sequence). The ends lost 0 bases at V and 5 bases at J; junction bases unmatched: 6. The CDR3 covers 15 residues. This chain's CDR3 is CASSLVQGARETQYF. The CDR3 region has the DNA TGTGCCAGCAGCTTGGTGCAGGGGGCGCGGGAGACCCAGTACTTC.

This clone has more than one count but fewer than ten. The chain recombines TRBV5-4 with TRBJ1-2, with TRBD1 matching over 7 bases. This CDR3 spans 16 amino acids. J gave up 8 bases and V 1 base, and 14 bases lay outside the gene matches. Germline V CDR1 and CDR2: SGHNT, YYREEE (reference sequence). CDR3 DNA sequence: TGTGCCAGCAGCTTGATAGAGACAGGGCTCCCAGGCGGCTACACCTTC. It yields the protein CASSLIETGLPGGYTF.

The V and J genes are TRBV5-1 and TRBJ2-1, with TRBD2 identical over 13 bases. The CDR3 covers 16 residues. Per the germline V gene, CDR1 is SGHRS and CDR2 is YFSETQ. V gave up 4 bases and J gave up 5 bases; unmatched junction bases: 6. This CDR3 reads CASSRLGLAGDNEQFF. For the CDR3, the DNA is TGCGCCAGCAGCAGGCTTGGACTAGCGGGGGACAATGAGCAGTTCTTC.

The chain is built from TRBV7-3 and TRBJ2-6, with TRBD1 as a possible D gene (6 bases). Trimming took off 2 bases at V and 2 bases at J, with 13 bases between the two ends. The germline gives CDR1 SGHTA, CDR2 FQGTGA. This CDR3 spans 17 amino acids. In nucleotides, the CDR3 is TGTGCCAGCAGCTTATTCGGCAGGGGTACTGGGGCCAACGTCCTGACTTTC. Residues: CASSLFGRGTGANVLTF.

Regarding this clone: The junction does not match germline at one end; this may be a read error. The rearrangement uses TRBV7-9 and TRBJ2-7; 10 bases match TRBD1. Per germline, CDR1 SEHNR and CDR2 FQNEAQ (reference sequence). The CDR3 is 16 residues long. The CDR3 DNA follows: TGTTCCAGCAGCTTAAGTGGGGACAGGGGCGTTTACGAGCAGTACTTC. It is translated as CSSSLSGDRGVYEQYF.

This chain connects TRBV28 to TRBJ2-7; 8 positions match TRBD2. Germline loops: CDR1 MDHEN, CDR2 SYDVKM. J was trimmed by 7 bases and V by 7 bases; bases with no gene match: 15. The CDR3 is made up of 15 amino acids. The CDR3 DNA sequence: TGTGCCAGCAACCCTCGGGGGGGGAAGCTGGGTGAGCAGTACTTC. Encoded protein: CASNPRGGKLGEQYF.

The J gene is TRBJ2-7, the V gene TRBV11-3; 12 positions agree with TRBD1. Germline values: CDR1 SGHNT, CDR2 YENEEA. V shed 3 bases, J shed 6 bases, and the junction held 21 bases outside the gene matches. CDR3 size: 20 residues. The CDR3 region is CASSLRPCGTGGLRGFEQYF. CDR3 coding DNA: TGTGCCAGCAGCTTGAGGCCCTGTGGGACAGGGGGCCTTCGGGGGTTCGAGCAGTACTTC.

This clone has just a few counts. The V call is TRBV6-5, the J call TRBJ2-3, with TRBD2 identical over 7 bases. The CDR3 runs 15 residues. Unmatched junction bases numbered 8, after V lost 6 bases and J lost 2 bases. Germline lookup yields CDR1 MNHEY and CDR2 SVGAGI. CDR3 in DNA: TGTGCCAGCAGCTACACAGCGGGGACCACAGATACGCAGTATTTT. It is translated as CASSYTAGTTDTQYF.

J is TRBJ2-1 and V is TRBV7-3; 9 bases match TRBD2. The CDR3 covers 21 residues. CDR1 is SGHTA and CDR2 is FQGTGA in the germline V gene. The V and J ends lost 5 bases and 6 bases, in that order; junction bases with no gene match: 26. The CDR3 region is CASSHSAPVLAGKASSNEQFF. The CDR3 DNA sequence: TGTGCCAGCAGCCACTCCGCCCCGGTCCTAGCGGGGAAAGCGTCGTCCAATGAGCAGTTCTTC.

The chain employs TRBV13 and TRBJ2-2, with no clear D. Germline CDR1 reads PRHDT; CDR2 reads FYEKMQ (reference sequence). The germline V and J ends were trimmed by 5 bases and 6 bases, with 16 bases remaining between them. This CDR3 has 15 residues. This CDR3 reads CASSPPAVGSGELFF. DNA for the CDR3: TGTGCCAGCAGCCCGCCGGCCGTGGGCTCCGGGGAGCTGTTTTTT.

This sequence joins TRBV9 and TRBJ2-5; the match to TRBD2 covers 7 bases. The ends lost 0 bases at V and 1 base at J; junction bases unmatched: 6. Germline V gene lookup returns CDR1 SGDLS and CDR2 YYNGEE. The CDR3 is made up of 16 amino acids. CDR3 loop: CASSVERGGFQETQYF. For the CDR3, the DNA is TGTGCCAGCAGCGTAGAACGCGGGGGTTTCCAAGAGACCCAGTACTTC.

This clone was counted only a few times. V usage is TRBV2 and J usage is TRBJ2-5; 12 bases map to TRBD2. CDR3 size: 16 residues. Germline V gene lookup returns CDR1 SNHLY and CDR2 FYNNEI. After removal of 3 bases from V and 0 bases from J, the junction contained 2 bases not matched to a gene. The CDR3 DNA reads as TGTGCCAGCAGTGAGCGGACTAGCGGGAACCAAGAGACCCAGTACTTC. Residues: CASSERTSGNQETQYF.

The chain links TRBV7-2 to TRBJ2-3; a weak D match, TRBD2 (6 bases). This CDR3 spans 15 amino acids. The germline CDR1 and CDR2 sequences are SGHTA and FQGNSA. Trimming removed 5 bases at V and 1 base at J, with 13 bases between. CDR3 protein: CASSITPSGTDTQYF. The CDR3 DNA is TGTGCCAGCAGCATAACTCCTAGCGGCACAGATACGCAGTATTTT. Drawing the rest from reference TRBV7-2 and TRBJ2-3, the complete variable domain is GAGVSQSPSNKVTEKGKDVELRCDPISGHTALYWYRQSLGQGLEFLIYFQGNSAPDKSGLPSDRFSAERTGGSVSTLTIQRTQQEDSAVYLCASSITPSGTDTQYFGPGTRLTVL.